Listed here are 20 T cell receptor beta chains from one sample, sequenced in a study of OX40 agonist ivuxolimab in advanced cancers. The library was prepared using the immunoSEQ multiplex PCR assay. This immuneACCESS table, as held by TCRdb, lists in-frame sequences with V and J called but not all clones. Of the missing ones, under half trace to an unresolved V gene in checked studies; the others have no known cause. Present in this sample are fewer than 85,000 clones, 87% of which were seen just once. In total, the top ten clones hold about 5.9% of the sample. Sequences were derived from CD4+ or CD8+ T cells sorted from blood, sampled in a trial of the OX40 agonist ivuxolimab. Source of these receptors: an adult with an advanced solid tumor such as melanoma, head and neck, liver or kidney cancer.

The chain uses TRBV7-2 and TRBJ2-5; maybe TRBD2 (5 bases). This CDR3 has 15 residues. Trimming took 5 bases from V and 1 from J, leaving 14 bases between them. The germline V gene has CDR1 SGHTA and CDR2 FQGNSA. For the CDR3, the DNA is TGTGCCAGCAGCCCCCCGGCTAGCAGCCAAGAGACCCAGTACTTC. Residues: CASSPPASSQETQYF.

This chain links TRBV28 with TRBJ2-5; D might be TRBD2 (7 bases). The CDR3 is 14 amino acids. CDR1 MDHEN and CDR2 SYDVKM come from the germline V gene. Trimming took off 5 bases at V and 5 bases at J, with 15 bases between the two ends. The CDR3 DNA reads as TGTGCCAGCAGTCCGGCGGGGGCCGGGGAGACCCAGTACTTC. It is translated as CASSPAGAGETQYF.

The chain joins TRBV27 to TRBJ2-3, with D possibly matching TRBD1 (6 bases). The CDR3 extends over 15 amino acids. Between the trimmed V and J ends, which lost 3 bases and 1 base, there was a span of 11 bases. CDR1 is MNHEY and CDR2 is SMNVEV in the germline V gene (reference sequence). The CDR3 here is CASSFTGLGTDTQYF. The CDR3 region has the DNA TGTGCCAGCAGTTTCACAGGGTTAGGCACAGATACGCAGTATTTT.

The chain employs TRBV28 and TRBJ2-7, with D possibly matching TRBD1 (5 bases). Deletions cut 6 bases from V and 3 bases from J, with 15 bases between. The germline V gene has CDR1 MDHEN and CDR2 SYDVKM. The CDR3 covers 14 residues. The CDR3 nucleotides read TGTGCCAGCAGATTAGACAGTTGGAACTACGAGCAGTACTTC. This encodes CASRLDSWNYEQYF.

The J gene is TRBJ2-1, the V gene TRBV5-1; 12 nucleotides align to TRBD2. This CDR3 spans 16 amino acids. The junction had 2 bases not matched to a gene; V was cut back by 0 bases and J by 4 bases. Germline lookup yields CDR1 SGHRS and CDR2 YFSETQ. The CDR3 coding sequence is TGCGCCAGCAGCTTGGGAACTAGCGGGGGGTACAATGAGCAGTTCTTC. The encoded protein is CASSLGTSGGYNEQFF.

This rearrangement joins TRBV7-3 to TRBJ2-7, with 11 nucleotides matching TRBD1. There are 15 residues in the CDR3. The germline V gene has CDR1 SGHTA and CDR2 FQGTGA. The V gene end was trimmed by 5 bases and the J gene end by 0 bases; junction bases not matched to a gene: 3. CDR3 DNA sequence: TGTGCCAGCAGCCGGACAGGGGGCGACTCCTACGAGCAGTACTTC. As protein: CASSRTGGDSYEQYF.

V usage is TRBV9 and J usage is TRBJ1-3; D remains unclear. CDR1 and CDR2 from the germline V gene are SGDLS and YYNGEE. The V end was cut by 0 bases, the J end by 3 bases, with 7 bases between. The CDR3 covers 14 residues. CDR3 bases: TGTGCCAGCAGCGTAGCTACGGATGGAAACACCATATATTTT. Residues: CASSVATDGNTIYF.

The chain is built from TRBV25-1 and TRBJ2-5; no definite D call. CDR3 size: 14 residues. V was trimmed by 4 bases and J by 5 bases, leaving 14 bases between them. Germline values: CDR1 MGHDK, CDR2 SYGVNS. The CDR3 region is CASSVLGVGETQYF. CDR3 DNA sequence: TGTGCCAGCAGTGTCTTAGGCGTAGGCGAGACCCAGTACTTC.

V gene TRBV6-1 combines with J gene TRBJ2-7; 14 positions agree with TRBD2. Germline-derived CDR1 and CDR2 are MNHNS and SASEGT. V lost 5 bases to trimming and J lost 4 bases; unmatched junction nucleotides: 4. The CDR3 has 15 amino acids. The CDR3 is CASSRGTSGSYEQYF. The CDR3 DNA follows: TGTGCCAGCAGTCGAGGGACTAGCGGGAGTTACGAGCAGTACTTC.

The genes are TRBV7-9 and TRBJ1-1; no definite D call. The germline CDR1 and CDR2 sequences are SEHNR and FQNEAQ (reference sequence). Trimming removed 5 bases from V and 2 bases from J, with 9 bases in between. The CDR3 covers 13 residues. The CDR3 loop is CASSPTVNTEAFF. The CDR3 DNA follows: TGTGCCAGCAGCCCAACAGTTAACACTGAAGCTTTCTTT.

This sequence joins TRBV19 and TRBJ2-1; 8 bases are a match to TRBD2. This CDR3 has 15 residues. Trimming at V came to 7 bases and at J to 9 bases, leaving 14 bases not matched to a gene. Germline assignment: CDR1 LNHDA and CDR2 SQIVND (reference sequence). This chain's CDR3 is CASTPRGTRGGEQFF. The CDR3 DNA follows: TGTGCCAGTACCCCAAGGGGGACTAGAGGAGGTGAGCAGTTCTTC.

The J gene is TRBJ1-2, the V gene TRBV5-5; TRBD1 might be the D (5 bases). In germline, CDR1 is SGHKS, CDR2 YYEKEE (reference sequence). The CDR3 sequence is 15 residues long. The ends were cut back, 1 base at V and 4 bases at J, with 14 bases in the middle. CDR3 sequence: CASSLSIGVFYGYTF. In DNA form, the CDR3 reads TGTGCCAGCAGCTTGTCGATAGGGGTTTTCTATGGCTACACCTTC.

The sample holds one count of this clone. The chain has TRBV5-1 and TRBJ2-1, with 10 bases lining up with TRBD2. The trim removed 3 bases at V and 2 bases at J, leaving 5 bases unmatched. The CDR3 contains 16 residues. Looked up from germline, CDR1 is SGHRS and CDR2 is YFSETQ. The CDR3 is CASSWGLASTYNEQFF. For the CDR3, the DNA is TGCGCCAGCAGCTGGGGACTAGCGAGTACCTACAATGAGCAGTTCTTC.

V is TRBV27 and J is TRBJ2-7; 7 bases match TRBD1. V lost 5 bases and J lost 0; bases outside the gene matches: 10. Germline V gene data show CDR1 as MNHEY and CDR2 as SMNVEV (reference sequence). The CDR3 runs to 16 residues. The CDR3 region is CASSTGDTYFSYEQYF. The CDR3 nucleotides read TGTGCCAGCAGTACAGGGGACACTTATTTCTCCTACGAGCAGTACTTC.

The chain carries TRBV18 and TRBJ2-7; 8 positions match TRBD2. The CDR3 runs 16 residues. V was pared by 6 bases and J by 1 base, with 11 bases of the junction left unmatched. Germline CDR1 is KGHSH and CDR2 is LQKENI. This CDR3 is CASSPESSGLSYEQYF. The CDR3 bases are TGTGCCAGCTCCCCAGAGTCTAGCGGGCTATCCTACGAGCAGTACTTC.

CDR3 bases: TGCGCCAGTAGAGAGACGACATTGACCCGTAACACTGAAGCTTTCTTT. Protein: CASRETTLTRNTEAFF. The chain has TRBV5-1 and TRBJ1-1, with D unresolved. Germline V gene sequence: CDR1 SGHRS, CDR2 YFSETQ. The V gene lost 8 bases and the J gene lost 2 bases, with 22 bases spanning the gap. The length of the CDR3 is 16 residues.

This clone was recorded a few times. The chain uses TRBV5-4 and TRBJ2-1; D gene unclear. V lost 2 bases and J lost 4, with 10 bases in between. The CDR3 contains 14 residues. The germline gives CDR1 SGHNT, CDR2 YYREEE (reference sequence). The CDR3 DNA is TGTGCCAGCAGCTTTGAGCAATCGTACAATGAGCAGTTCTTC. Protein product: CASSFEQSYNEQFF.

The V call is TRBV18, the J call TRBJ1-4; TRBD1 is a possible D gene (5 bases). Germline CDR1 KGHSH, CDR2 LQKENI. V shed 6 bases and J shed 2 bases, with 13 bases lying between them. CDR3 length: 15 residues. The CDR3: CASSARGGTNEKLFF. The DNA of the CDR3 is TGTGCCAGCTCGGCACGCGGGGGGACTAATGAAAAACTGTTTTTT.

V usage is TRBV2 and J usage is TRBJ2-1; D not certain. Trimming took off 1 base at V and 4 bases at J, with 8 bases between the two ends. Germline CDR1 SNHLY, CDR2 FYNNEI. This CDR3 contains 14 residues. CDR3 sequence (DNA): TGTGCCAGCAGTGAAGAAGGGATATACAATGAGCAGTTCTTC. Protein: CASSEEGIYNEQFF.

CDR3 in amino acids: CASVLQGRSTEAFF. The CDR3 DNA reads as TGTGCCAGCGTACTACAGGGGAGAAGCACTGAAGCTTTCTTT. The rearrangement uses TRBV28 and TRBJ1-1, with 7 bases lining up with TRBD1. Trimming removed 8 bases from V and 4 bases from J; junction bases left unmatched: 10. The germline V gene has CDR1 MDHEN and CDR2 SYDVKM. CDR3 length: 14 residues.